This T cell receptor (beta chain) was found in a study of T cells after somatic rescue of genetic block. Sequencing was performed with immunoSEQ multiplex PCR; in TCRdb, only in-frame clones are kept and a portion is missing. The top ten clones hold more than 1.5% of a sample with 80,000 to 90,000 clones, 85% to 90% of them seen once. Germline V gene data show CDR1 as SQVTM and CDR2 as ANQGSEA. V dropped 1 base and J dropped 7 bases, with 7 bases sitting between them. The CDR3 has 11 amino acids. The receptor comes from a woman aged 18-29 years. The sample consisted of peripheral blood mononuclear cells (PBMCs). This chain joins TRBV29-1 and TRBJ1-2; D is ambiguous. The chain's CDR3 is CSVEARSGYTF. The CDR3 DNA is TGCAGCGTTGAAGCACGCAGTGGCTACACCTTC.